The 16 T cell receptor beta chains reported below all come from one sample, sequenced in a study of T cells after yellow fever vaccination. TCRdb re-called the 5' RACE reads through MiXCR, storing one row per CDR3 protein. Here the sample spans some 350,000 distinct CDR3 sequences, about 9.5% being singletons. Sequenced material: PBMCs, taken on the day of the first yellow fever vaccination. The receptors shown here come from a man in his late teens or twenties who received the YFV17D yellow fever vaccine.

V gene TRBV18 combines with J gene TRBJ2-7; TRBD1 matches at 8 bases. The CDR3 contains 13 residues. Germline CDR1 reads KGHSH; CDR2 reads LQKENI. V lost 5 bases and J lost 9; bases outside the gene matches: 9. The CDR3 nucleotides are TGTGCCAGCTCATCTGGACAGGGAGAGGGGCAGTACGTC. This gives the protein CASSSGQGEGQYV.

This clonotype was observed a handful of times. CDR3: CSGNSHRETQYF. CDR3 bases: TGCAGCGGTAACAGCCATCGGGAGACCCAGTACTTC. V gene TRBV29-1 combines with J gene TRBJ2-5; D is ambiguous. Trimming left V 7 bases short and J 5 bases short, with 14 bases between. CDR3 length: 12 amino acids. Germline V lookup: CDR1 SQVTM, CDR2 ANQGSEA.

The J gene is TRBJ2-3, the V gene TRBV6-5; D is uncertain. The CDR3 loop spans 14 amino acids. V lost 5 bases and J lost 0, with 9 bases in between. Germline V gene data show CDR1 as MNHEY and CDR2 as SVGAGI. DNA for the CDR3: TGTGCCAGCAGTACTTTAGCTAGCACAGATACGCAGTATTTT. Amino acids: CASSTLASTDTQYF.

In this sample, this clonotype turned up a few times. The genes are TRBV6-5 and TRBJ2-6; no clear D gene. Trimming took off 4 bases at V and 1 base at J, with 5 bases between the two ends. CDR3 length equals 14 residues. Germline lookup yields CDR1 MNHEY and CDR2 SVGAGI. The CDR3 DNA sequence: TGTGCCAGCAGTTCCAATTCTGGGGCCAACGTCCTGACTTTC. Its translation: CASSSNSGANVLTF.

Only a few counts were recorded for this clonotype. The chain couples TRBV6-1 to TRBJ1-2; D perhaps matches TRBD1 (6 bases). CDR1 MNHNS and CDR2 SASEGT come from the germline V gene. V lost 8 bases and J 8 bases, leaving 33 bases between the germline ends. The length of the CDR3 is 18 residues. CDR3 amino acids: CASHIQQGAGAGRKGYTF. The CDR3 region has the DNA TGTGCCAGCCACATCCAGCAAGGGGCAGGGGCCGGTCGGAAAGGCTACACCTTC.

This clonotype was counted ten times or more. The rearrangement joins TRBV20-1 to TRBJ2-7, with D perhaps TRBD2 (6 bases). Trimming took off 0 bases at V and 3 bases at J, with 12 bases between the two ends. The CDR3 totals 14 residues. CDR1 is DFQATT and CDR2 is SNEGSKA in the germline V gene (reference sequence). This CDR3 reads CSARDGGLGYEQYF. As DNA, the CDR3 is TGCAGTGCTAGAGATGGAGGGCTCGGCTACGAGCAGTACTTC.

The sample holds a few counts of this clonotype. V gene TRBV19 combines with J gene TRBJ2-1; TRBD1 matches 8 bases. V shed 6 bases, J shed 9 bases, and the junction held 7 bases outside the gene matches. The CDR3 is 13 residues long. Germline CDR1 reads LNHDA; CDR2 reads SQIVND (reference sequence). DNA for the CDR3: TGTGCCAGTAGGGGCAGGGGGCGGGGTGAGCAGTTCTTC. Translation gives CASRGRGRGEQFF.

About this clonotype itself: A read error may be the cause here, since a much bigger clone is one base away. The rearrangement joins TRBV3-1 to TRBJ2-5; the D call may be TRBD1 or TRBD2 (6 bases each). Germline V gene sequence: CDR1 LGHDT, CDR2 YNNKEL (reference sequence). CDR3 size: 14 residues. In nucleotides, the CDR3 is TGTGCCAGCAGTCAAGTCGGGGGCGTAGAGATCCAGTACTTC. Amino acid sequence: CASSQVGGVEIQYF.

The chain uses TRBV7-9 and TRBJ2-6; D not resolved. Germline-derived CDR1 and CDR2 are SEHNR and FQNEAQ (reference sequence). The CDR3 length is 15 residues. V was pared by 3 bases and J by 2 bases, with 8 bases between. CDR3 sequence (DNA): TGTGCCAGCAGCTTTGGGCGCGCTGGGGCCAACGTCCTGACTTTC. Amino acid sequence: CASSFGRAGANVLTF.

The CDR3 DNA reads as TGTGCCTGGAGTCGTAGCGGGGGGGCCTGGGAGCAGTTCTTC. This encodes CAWSRSGGAWEQFF. V is TRBV30 and J is TRBJ2-1, with 11 bases that match TRBD2. Germline lookup yields CDR1 GTSNPN and CDR2 SVGIG (reference sequence). The CDR3 extends over 14 amino acids. Germline trimming cut 2 bases from V and 10 bases from J; bases unmatched to any gene: 7.

This clonotype appeared a few times. The chain joins TRBV9 to TRBJ1-1; no firm D call. The V end lost 4 bases, the J end lost 3 bases, and 13 bases lay between the germline ends. The CDR3 runs 14 residues. Germline CDR1 reads SGDLS; CDR2 reads YYNGEE. The CDR3 reads CASSTGIRDTEAFF. The CDR3, as DNA: TGTGCCAGCAGCACGGGAATTCGGGACACTGAAGCTTTCTTT.

This rearrangement joins TRBV28 to TRBJ2-5; D tentatively reads TRBD1 or TRBD2 (5 bases each). The CDR3 contains 15 residues. The germline CDR1 and CDR2 sequences are MDHEN and SYDVKM. V lost 4 bases, J lost 2 bases, and 14 bases lay in between. CDR3 region: CASSSPGAGQETQYF. For the CDR3, the DNA is TGTGCCAGCAGTTCCCCCGGGGCCGGGCAAGAGACCCAGTACTTC.

This clonotype was observed at least ten times. The chain links TRBV27 to TRBJ1-1; D possibly corresponds to TRBD1 (5 bases). The length of the CDR3 is 14 residues. CDR1 is MNHEY, CDR2 SMNVEV, per germline (reference sequence). V lost 3 bases and J 2 bases, leaving 10 bases between the germline ends. This CDR3 reads CASSFWQGNTEAFF. The CDR3 DNA sequence: TGTGCCAGCAGTTTCTGGCAGGGTAACACTGAAGCTTTCTTT.

Only a few counts were recorded for this clonotype. The chain uses TRBV5-1 and TRBJ1-1; perhaps TRBD1 as D (6 bases). V lost 2 bases, J lost 8 bases, and 13 bases lay in between. The CDR3 covers 13 residues. The germline gives CDR1 SGHRS, CDR2 YFSETQ. This CDR3 is CASSLGGTKEAFF. Here the CDR3 DNA reads TGCGCCAGCAGCTTAGGAGGGACAAAGGAAGCTTTCTTT. Full variable domain (remainder filled in from reference TRBV5-1 and TRBJ1-1): KAGVTQTPRYLIKTRGQQVTLSCSPISGHRSVSWYQQTPGQGLQFLFEYFSETQRNKGNFPGRFSGRQFSNSRSEMNVSTLELGDSALYLCASSLGGTKEAFFGQGTRLTVV.

In its sample, this clonotype was seen many times. The genes are TRBV4-3 and TRBJ1-1, with TRBD1 matching 9 bases. From germline, CDR1 is LGHNA and CDR2 YSLEER. The CDR3 is 14 amino acids. Trimming cost V 4 bases and J 6 bases; bases outside gene matches: 6. The chain's CDR3 is CASSPDRGKPEAFF. In nucleotides, the CDR3 is TGCGCCAGCAGCCCGGACAGGGGAAAACCTGAAGCTTTCTTT.

The J gene is TRBJ2-1, the V gene TRBV7-3; 9 bases line up with TRBD1. Germline V gene lookup returns CDR1 SGHTA and CDR2 FQGTGA. V lost 4 bases and J lost 7; bases outside the gene matches: 5. The CDR3 consists of 14 residues. For the CDR3, the DNA is TGTGCCAGCAGCTCAGGGACAGGGAGTAATGAGCAGTTCTTC. This sequence encodes CASSSGTGSNEQFF.